The sequence of this T cell receptor beta chain was determined in a study of T cells after yellow fever vaccination. Overall study findings and caveats: The CD4 and CD8 compartments had a small share of their clonotypes in common.

About this clonotype itself: The antigen is not known.

TCRdb independently ran MiXCR on the 5' RACE reads; one entry per CDR3 protein. Among some 350,000 distinct CDR3 sequences listed, about 9.9% were seen once. The germline V gene has CDR1 MNHEY and CDR2 SMNVEV (reference sequence). CDR3 length equals 15 residues. The V gene lost 6 bases and the J gene lost 6 bases, with 21 bases spanning the gap. The TCR sequence derives from a man younger than 35 who received the YFV17D yellow fever vaccine. The chain recombines TRBV27 with TRBJ2-7; possibly TRBD1 or TRBD2 for D (7 bases each). The source material was PBMCs, sampled on the day of the first yellow fever vaccination. The chain's CDR3 is CASRSGEGARVEQYF. CDR3 bases: TGTGCCAGCAGATCCGGGGAGGGGGCGAGGGTCGAGCAGTACTTC.